This paragraph reports one T cell receptor beta chain. Its antigen is still unknown. This CDR3 spans 15 amino acids. Germline V CDR1 and CDR2: SGHRS, YFSETQ. The ends were cut back, 0 bases at V and 6 bases at J, with 13 bases in the middle. Memory CD4+ T cells were sorted as CD4+CD45RO+CD25- cells. Overall study results and limits: The larger cohort examined one V-J beta rearrangement, not whole repertoires. Tumor-infiltrating Treg TCR alpha and beta sequences overlapped most with tumor naive CD4+ T cells, then blood naive.

After constant-region reverse-primer amplification, full-length variable regions underwent semi-nested PCR with Nested Universal Primer A. One entry per CDR3 protein results from TCRdb running MiXCR on the 5' RACE reads. The table shows several thousand distinct CDR3 sequences, with roughly 60% occurring only once. The genes are TRBV5-1 and TRBJ2-1, with D tentatively TRBD2 (5 bases). Specimen: tumor-infiltrating memory CD4+ T cells sorted from the breast tumor. Noted subset: memory CD4+ T cells, CD4+CD45RO+CD25-. The TCR was taken from a female donor with breast cancer. In DNA form, the CDR3 reads TGCGCCAGCAGCTTGGTGAGGGCACGGGGCAATGAGCAGTTCTTC. It specifies CASSLVRARGNEQFF.